Here is one TCR beta chain with its context. Sequenced by immunoSEQ multiplex PCR; TCRdb stores in-frame clones only, minus some. The data contain 90,000 to 110,000 clones, about 87% of them singletons. This sample was taken from a study of blood T cell repertoires in COVID-19. This CDR3 contains 15 residues. CDR1 is SGHTA, CDR2 FQGTGA, per germline. V lost 5 bases and J lost 6; bases outside the gene matches: 7. This chain joins TRBV7-3 and TRBJ2-7; 13 bases align to TRBD2. Source material: peripheral blood. This receptor was taken from a human donor in a cohort sampled during active COVID-19. In DNA, the CDR3 is TGTGCCAGCAGCCTCGGGACTAGCGGGATAGCCGAGCAGTACTTC. This gives the protein CASSLGTSGIAEQYF.